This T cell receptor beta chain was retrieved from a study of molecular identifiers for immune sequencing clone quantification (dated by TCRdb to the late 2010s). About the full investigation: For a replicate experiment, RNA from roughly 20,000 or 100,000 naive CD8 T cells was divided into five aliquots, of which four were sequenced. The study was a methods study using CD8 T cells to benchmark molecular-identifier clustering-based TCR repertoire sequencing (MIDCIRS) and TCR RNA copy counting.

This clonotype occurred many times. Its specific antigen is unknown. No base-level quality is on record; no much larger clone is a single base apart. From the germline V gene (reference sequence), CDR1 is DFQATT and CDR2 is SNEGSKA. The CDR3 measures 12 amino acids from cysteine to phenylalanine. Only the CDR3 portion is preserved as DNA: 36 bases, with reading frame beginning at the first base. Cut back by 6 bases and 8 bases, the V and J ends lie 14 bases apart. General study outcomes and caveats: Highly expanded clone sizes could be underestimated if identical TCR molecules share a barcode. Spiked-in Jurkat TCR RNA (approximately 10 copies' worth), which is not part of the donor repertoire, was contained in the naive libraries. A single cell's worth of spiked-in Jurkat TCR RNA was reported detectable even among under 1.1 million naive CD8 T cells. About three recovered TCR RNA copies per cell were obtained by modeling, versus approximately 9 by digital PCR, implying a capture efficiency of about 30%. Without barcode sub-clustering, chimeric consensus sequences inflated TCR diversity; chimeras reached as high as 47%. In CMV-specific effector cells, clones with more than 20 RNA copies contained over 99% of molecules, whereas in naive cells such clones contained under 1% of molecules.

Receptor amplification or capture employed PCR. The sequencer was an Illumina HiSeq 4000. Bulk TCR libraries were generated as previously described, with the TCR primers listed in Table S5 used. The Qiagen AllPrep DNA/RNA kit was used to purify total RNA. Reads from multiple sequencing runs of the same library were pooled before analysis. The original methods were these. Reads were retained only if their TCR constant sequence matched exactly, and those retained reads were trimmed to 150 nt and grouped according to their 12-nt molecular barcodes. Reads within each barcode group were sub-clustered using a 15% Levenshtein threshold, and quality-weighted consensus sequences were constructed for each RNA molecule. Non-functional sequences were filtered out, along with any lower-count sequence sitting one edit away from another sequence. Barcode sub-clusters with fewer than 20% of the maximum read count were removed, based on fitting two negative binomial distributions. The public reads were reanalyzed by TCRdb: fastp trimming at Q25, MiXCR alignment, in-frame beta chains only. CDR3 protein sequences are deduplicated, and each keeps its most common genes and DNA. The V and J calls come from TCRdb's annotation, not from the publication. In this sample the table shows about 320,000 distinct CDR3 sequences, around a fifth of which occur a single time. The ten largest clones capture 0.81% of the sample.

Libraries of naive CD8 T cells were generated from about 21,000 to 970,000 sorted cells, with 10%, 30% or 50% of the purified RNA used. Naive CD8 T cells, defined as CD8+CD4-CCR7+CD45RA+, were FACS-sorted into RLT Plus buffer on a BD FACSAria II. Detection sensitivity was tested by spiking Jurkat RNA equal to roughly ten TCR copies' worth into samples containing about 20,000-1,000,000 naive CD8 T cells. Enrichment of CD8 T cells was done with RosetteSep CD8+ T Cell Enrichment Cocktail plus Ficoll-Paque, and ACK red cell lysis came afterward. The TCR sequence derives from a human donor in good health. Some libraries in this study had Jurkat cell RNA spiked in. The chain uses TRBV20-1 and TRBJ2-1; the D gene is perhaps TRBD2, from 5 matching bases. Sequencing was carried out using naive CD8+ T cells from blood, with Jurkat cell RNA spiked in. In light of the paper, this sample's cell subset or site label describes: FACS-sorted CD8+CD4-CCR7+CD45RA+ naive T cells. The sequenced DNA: TGCAGTGCAAACCCGCTAGCATATGAGCAGTTCTTC. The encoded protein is CSANPLAYEQFF.